Listed below are T cell receptor beta chains from one sample, sequenced in a study of CD8 T cell repertoires and HIV-1 epitope variants. These receptors' antigens are unknown. Using immunoSEQ multiplex PCR, the repertoire was profiled, and TCRdb retains in-frame clones only, with some absent. The data show about 5,600 clones, around two thirds seen once. Source material: cultured CD8+ T cells derived from PBMCs. The receptors stem from a male donor with HIV. The CDR3 runs from the conserved cysteine through the conserved F or W. The order of the fields is CDR3 DNA, CDR3 protein, V gene, D gene, clone size, J gene. The D gene is left open where the match is weak. Size is omitted from some rows. Given values are once, few, many or a class for expanded clones.

TGTGCCACCAGCAGGACCCGGGACAGAAATCTCAATCAGCCCCAGCATTTT	CATSRTRDRNLNQPQHF	TRBV15	TRBD1	NA	TRBJ1-5
TGTGCCAGCAGTTATCAGGGGCGCACCGGGGAGCTGTTTTTT	CASSYQGRTGELFF	TRBV6-5	NA	once	TRBJ2-2
TGTGCCAGCAGCTTAGAAGGGACAGGCTACAATGAGCAGTTCTTC	CASSLEGTGYNEQFF	TRBV27	TRBD1	NA	TRBJ2-1
TGTGCCTGGATGGATGGGATCTCCTACGAGCAGTACTTC	CAWMDGISYEQYF	TRBV30	NA	NA	TRBJ2-7
TGTGCCAGCAGCTCTGGGGGGGGAGGGACAGATACGCAGTATTTT	CASSSGGGGTDTQYF	TRBV27	TRBD2	NA	TRBJ2-3
TGCGCCAGCAGCCCCCTCGGGGACAGGGGGGAGACCCAGTACTTC	CASSPLGDRGETQYF	TRBV4-3	TRBD1	NA	TRBJ2-5
TGCGCCAGCAGTGAGTCGACTCGGACAAACAACTTTGCAACTAATGAAAAACTGTTTTTT	CASSESTRTNNFATNEKLFF	TRBV10-1	NA	few	TRBJ1-4
TGTGCCAGCAGTGTACCGACAGGGTCGCACGGGGATGAGCAGTTCTTC	CASSVPTGSHGDEQFF	TRBV6-4	TRBD1	NA	TRBJ2-1
TGTGCCAGCAGTTACGGGGGGGTCGCAGATACGCAGTATTTT	CASSYGGVADTQYF	TRBV6-6	TRBD2	once	TRBJ2-3
TGTGCCAGCAGCCACGGAGGCAGTTACACCGGGGAGCTGTTTTTT	CASSHGGSYTGELFF	TRBV16	NA	NA	TRBJ2-2
TGTGCCAGCAGCTTAAACTCCCGGATCTACGAGCAGTACTTC	CASSLNSRIYEQYF	TRBV7-9	NA	few	TRBJ2-7
TGTGCCAGCAGCTCCGGGACAGTTTCCTACGAGCAGTACTTC	CASSSGTVSYEQYF	TRBV7-8	TRBD1	few	TRBJ2-7
TGTGCCAGCAGCGTAGTTCGGACAGGGTATAATGAGCAGTTCTTC	CASSVVRTGYNEQFF	TRBV9	TRBD1	NA	TRBJ2-1
TGCGCCAGCAGCCAAGATGTGGCAGGGATGTTTGGAAACACCATATATTTT	CASSQDVAGMFGNTIYF	TRBV4-3	NA	NA	TRBJ1-3
TGTGCCAGCAGTTTAGTGACAGAAGAGACCCAGTACTTC	CASSLVTEETQYF	TRBV27	NA	NA	TRBJ2-5
TGTGCCAGTAGTACCGGGACTGAAGCTTTCTTT	CASSTGTEAFF	TRBV19	NA	few	TRBJ1-1
TGTGCCAGCAGCTTCGACAGGGTTGTTACCGGGGAGCTGTTTTTT	CASSFDRVVTGELFF	TRBV5-4	TRBD1	NA	TRBJ2-2
TGTGCCAGCAGCTTACAGGGCGAGCTGTTTTTT	CASSLQGELFF	TRBV11-2	NA	once	TRBJ2-2
TGTGCCTGGAGTGCCGGGTCCGGGGCGGGAAACATTCAGTACTTC	CAWSAGSGAGNIQYF	TRBV30	NA	NA	TRBJ2-4
TGCGCCAGCAGCCAAGATGAACTCGTAGCTGAGGTCACAGATACGCAGTATTTT	CASSQDELVAEVTDTQYF	TRBV4-3	NA	NA	TRBJ2-3
TGTGCCAGCAGCCTGGACAGGGGGTTTCATGGCTACACCTTC	CASSLDRGFHGYTF	TRBV5-4	TRBD1	once	TRBJ1-2
TGCGCCAGCCACCCGGGGGGAGCCTCTGGAAACACCATATATTTT	CASHPGGASGNTIYF	TRBV4-3	NA	NA	TRBJ1-3
TGTGCCAGCAGCGTAGCGGGAGGCCCCCCCTACAATGAGCAGTTCTTC	CASSVAGGPPYNEQFF	TRBV5-5	TRBD2	few	TRBJ2-1
TGTGCCAGCAGTTTAGAGGAGGCGGACACAGATACGCAGTATTTT	CASSLEEADTDTQYF	TRBV27	NA	few	TRBJ2-3
TGTGCCAGCAGCCCCGGGGAAGCGATAAATAACTATGGCTACACCTTC	CASSPGEAINNYGYTF	TRBV4-2	NA	NA	TRBJ1-2
TGCGCCAGCAGCCAAGATGTTGGGCAGGGGAACACTGAAGCTTTCTTT	CASSQDVGQGNTEAFF	TRBV4-3	NA	large	TRBJ1-1
TGCGCCAGCAGCTTGGCCTCAGGGGCCCACGAGCAGTACTTC	CASSLASGAHEQYF	TRBV5-1	NA	NA	TRBJ2-7
TGTGCCAGCAGCTTCCCTCCCGGAACAGGCAGCACCGGGGAGCTGTTTTTT	CASSFPPGTGSTGELFF	TRBV5-4	NA	once	TRBJ2-2
TGCGCCAGCAGCCAAGATCCCCCAGACTTGGACTATGGCTACACCTTC	CASSQDPPDLDYGYTF	TRBV5-5	NA	NA	TRBJ1-2
TGTGCCAGCAGTTACTCCCCAGGGCGGAACACCGGGGAGCTGTTTTTT	CASSYSPGRNTGELFF	TRBV6-5	NA	NA	TRBJ2-2
TGTGCCAGCAGCTTCGGGCGGGATCCCTACGAGCAGTACTTC	CASSFGRDPYEQYF	TRBV11-2	NA	NA	TRBJ2-7
TGTGCCAGCAGTTTACCCGGCGGGGTCGGAGCTTTCTTT	CASSLPGGVGAFF	TRBV27	NA	once	TRBJ1-1
TGTGCCAGCAGTGAAGGGGCGGGGCAAAGCTCCTACGAGCAGTACTTC	CASSEGAGQSSYEQYF	TRBV2	NA	once	TRBJ2-7
TGTGCCAGCAGCTTACTGGACAGCGATGGCTACACCTTC	CASSLLDSDGYTF	TRBV7-8	NA	few	TRBJ1-2
TGTGCCAGCAGCTGGCAGTCGACCAGGGGGCTATACGAGCAGTACTTC	CASSWQSTRGLYEQYF	TRBV5-4	TRBD1	NA	TRBJ2-7
TGTGCCAGCAGCTTGGGTGCGGTTTCACCCCTCCACTTT	CASSLGAVSPLHF	TRBV5-3	NA	NA	TRBJ1-6
TGTGCCAGCATGACAGGGACAGATACGCAGTATTTT	CASMTGTDTQYF	TRBV27	TRBD1	NA	TRBJ2-3
TGTGCCAGCAGCCAAGAGGGGATGACAGGGGGCGAGCAGTACTTC	CASSQEGMTGGEQYF	TRBV4-2	TRBD1	once	TRBJ2-7
TGTGCCAGCAGCACCCTGGGACTAGTCGACGAGCAGTACTTC	CASSTLGLVDEQYF	TRBV28	TRBD2	few	TRBJ2-7
TGTGCCAGCAGCTTCGGGACTAGCAGCTACGAGCAGTACTTC	CASSFGTSSYEQYF	TRBV5-4	TRBD2	NA	TRBJ2-7
TGTGCCAGCAGTTTCGGACTACCCCAGTATTTT	CASSFGLPQYF	TRBV28	NA	NA	TRBJ2-3
TGCGCCAGCAGCCAAGATGGAAAGGGAAGGAAATCACCCCTCCACTTT	CASSQDGKGRKSPLHF	TRBV4-1	NA	NA	TRBJ1-6
TGCGCCAGCAGTCAACCGGGGTCCAACGAGCAGTACTTC	CASSQPGSNEQYF	TRBV23-1	NA	once	TRBJ2-7
TGTACCACCAGCAGAGTACCGGGACTAGCGGGCAGTAGCACAGATACGCAGTATTTT	CTTSRVPGLAGSSTDTQYF	TRBV15	TRBD2	once	TRBJ2-3
TGCGCCAGCAGCTCCGAGGCTAATTATGGCTACACCTTC	CASSSEANYGYTF	TRBV5-1	NA	NA	TRBJ1-2
TGTGCCAGCAGTGTCTACGAGCAGTACTTC	CASSVYEQYF	TRBV2	NA	few	TRBJ2-7
TGTGCCAGCAGCTTAGTTTCAAGGGGGGAGCAGTTCTTC	CASSLVSRGEQFF	TRBV11-3	NA	NA	TRBJ2-1
TGCGCCAGCAGCCAAGAGCCGCGTCAGGTCACCGGGGAGCTGTTTTTT	CASSQEPRQVTGELFF	TRBV4-3	NA	NA	TRBJ2-2
TGTGCCAGCAGTGACAGGGGGGATGGCTACACCTTC	CASSDRGDGYTF	TRBV6-5	TRBD1	NA	TRBJ1-2
TGTGCCAGCCTTGGCCTGGGCAGGTACTACGAGCAATACTTC	CASLGLGRYYEQYF	TRBV28	NA	once	TRBJ2-7
TGTGCCAGCAGTGGTGGCGGGGGGGCTGACGAGCAGTACTTC	CASSGGGGADEQYF	TRBV9	TRBD2	few	TRBJ2-7
TGTGCCAGCAGCCCCCCGGGCAGGGGGAGGACAGATACGCAGTATTTT	CASSPPGRGRTDTQYF	TRBV13	NA	NA	TRBJ2-3
TGTGCCAGCAGGGGTCACGTACCAGCAAAGTCGGGCAACGTCCTGACTTTC	CASRGHVPAKSGNVLTF	TRBV5-4	NA	NA	TRBJ2-6
TGTGCCAGCAGTGAAAGTCCGGGGACACATGAGCAGTTCTTC	CASSESPGTHEQFF	TRBV2	NA	NA	TRBJ2-1
TGTGCCAGCAGTTCAGATGTCTCGGCCTACGAGCAGTACTTC	CASSSDVSAYEQYF	TRBV28	NA	few	TRBJ2-7
TGTGCCAGTAGTATGTGGGGCAAGGATCAGCCCCAGCATTTT	CASSMWGKDQPQHF	TRBV19	NA	NA	TRBJ1-5